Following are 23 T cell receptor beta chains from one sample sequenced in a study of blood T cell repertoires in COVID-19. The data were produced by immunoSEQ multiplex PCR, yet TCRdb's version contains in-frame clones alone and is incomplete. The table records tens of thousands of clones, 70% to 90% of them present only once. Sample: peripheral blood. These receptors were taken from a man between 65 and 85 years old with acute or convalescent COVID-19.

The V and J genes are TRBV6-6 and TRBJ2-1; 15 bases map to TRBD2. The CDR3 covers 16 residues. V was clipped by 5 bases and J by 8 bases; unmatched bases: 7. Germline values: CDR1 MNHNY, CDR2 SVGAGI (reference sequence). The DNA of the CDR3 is TGTGCCAGCAGTGCCAAGGGACTAGCGGGGGGACATGAGCAGTTCTTC. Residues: CASSAKGLAGGHEQFF.

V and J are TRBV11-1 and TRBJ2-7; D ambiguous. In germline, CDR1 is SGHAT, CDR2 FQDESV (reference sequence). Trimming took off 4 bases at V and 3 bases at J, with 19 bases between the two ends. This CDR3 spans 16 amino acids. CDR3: CASSYAVPADLYEQYF. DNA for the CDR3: TGTGCCAGCAGCTATGCCGTCCCCGCGGATCTCTACGAGCAGTACTTC.

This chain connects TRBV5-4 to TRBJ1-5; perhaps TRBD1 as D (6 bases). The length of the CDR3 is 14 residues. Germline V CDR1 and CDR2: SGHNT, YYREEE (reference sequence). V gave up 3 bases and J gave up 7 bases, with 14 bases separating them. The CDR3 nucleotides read TGTGCCAGCAGCTCCGGAAAGGACAGCCAGCCCCAGCATTTT. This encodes CASSSGKDSQPQHF.

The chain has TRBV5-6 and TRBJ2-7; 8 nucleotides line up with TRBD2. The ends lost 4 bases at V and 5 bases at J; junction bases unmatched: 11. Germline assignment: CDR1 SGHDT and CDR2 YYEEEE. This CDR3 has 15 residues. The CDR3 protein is CASSLGGGQIHEQYF. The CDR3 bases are TGTGCCAGCAGCCTCGGCGGGGGGCAAATTCACGAGCAGTACTTC.

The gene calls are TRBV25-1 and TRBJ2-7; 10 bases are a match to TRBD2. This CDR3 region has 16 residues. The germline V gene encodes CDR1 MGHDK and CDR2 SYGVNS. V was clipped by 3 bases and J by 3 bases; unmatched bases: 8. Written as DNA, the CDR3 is TGTGCCAGCAGTGACACCGGGACTAGCGTTGTCTACGAGCAGTACTTC. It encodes CASSDTGTSVVYEQYF.

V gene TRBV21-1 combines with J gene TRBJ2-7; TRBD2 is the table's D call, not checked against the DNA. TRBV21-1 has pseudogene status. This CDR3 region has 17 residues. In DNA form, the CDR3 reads TGTGCCAGCAGCAAAGCGAGGGAGGCGGGAAGCTCCTACGAGCAGTACTTC. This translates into CASSKAREAGSSYEQYF.

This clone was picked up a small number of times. The CDR3 spells CASSFGQNEADTQYF. Here the CDR3 DNA reads TGCGCCAGCAGCTTCGGACAGAATGAAGCAGATACGCAGTATTTT. This chain links TRBV5-1 with TRBJ2-3; D may be TRBD1 (6 bases). Trimming left V 2 bases short and J 4 bases short, with 14 bases between. The CDR3 spans 15 residues. Germline values: CDR1 SGHRS, CDR2 YFSETQ.

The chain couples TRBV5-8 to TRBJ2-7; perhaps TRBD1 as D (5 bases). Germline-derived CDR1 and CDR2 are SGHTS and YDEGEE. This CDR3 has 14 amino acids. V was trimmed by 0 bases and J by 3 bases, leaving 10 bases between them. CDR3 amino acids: CASSLGQGVYEQYF. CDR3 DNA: TGTGCCAGCAGCTTGGGGCAGGGTGTCTACGAGCAGTACTTC. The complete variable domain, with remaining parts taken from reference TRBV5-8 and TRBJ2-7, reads EAGVTQSPTHLIKTRGQQATLRCSPISGHTSVYWYQQALGLGLQFLLWYDEGEERNRGNFPPRFSGRQFPNYSSELNVNALELEDSALYLCASSLGQGVYEQYFGPGTRLTVT.

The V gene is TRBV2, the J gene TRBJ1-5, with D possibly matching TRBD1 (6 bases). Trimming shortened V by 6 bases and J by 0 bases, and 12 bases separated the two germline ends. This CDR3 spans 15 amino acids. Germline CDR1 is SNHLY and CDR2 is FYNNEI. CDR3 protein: CASRGDKHSNQPQHF. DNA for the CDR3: TGTGCCAGCAGAGGGGACAAACATAGCAATCAGCCCCAGCATTTT.

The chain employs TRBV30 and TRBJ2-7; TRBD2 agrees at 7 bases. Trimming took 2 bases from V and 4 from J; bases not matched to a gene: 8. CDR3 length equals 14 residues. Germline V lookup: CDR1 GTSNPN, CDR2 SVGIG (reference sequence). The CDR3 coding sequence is TGTGCCTGGAGTAGGGGAGGGGTTGGTTACGAGCAGTACTTC. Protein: CAWSRGGVGYEQYF.

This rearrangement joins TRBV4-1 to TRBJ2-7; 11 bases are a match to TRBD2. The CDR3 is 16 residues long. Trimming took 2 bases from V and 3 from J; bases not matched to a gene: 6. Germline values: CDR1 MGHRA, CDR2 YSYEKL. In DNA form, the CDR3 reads TGCGCCAGCAGCCAACCAAGGACTAGCGGGTACTACGAGCAGTACTTC. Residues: CASSQPRTSGYYEQYF.

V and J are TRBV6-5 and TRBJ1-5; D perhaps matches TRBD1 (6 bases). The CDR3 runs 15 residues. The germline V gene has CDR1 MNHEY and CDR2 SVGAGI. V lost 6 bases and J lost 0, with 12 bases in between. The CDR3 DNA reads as TGTGCCAGCAGAGGGGGATCTTATAGCAATCAGCCCCAGCATTTT. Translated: CASRGGSYSNQPQHF.

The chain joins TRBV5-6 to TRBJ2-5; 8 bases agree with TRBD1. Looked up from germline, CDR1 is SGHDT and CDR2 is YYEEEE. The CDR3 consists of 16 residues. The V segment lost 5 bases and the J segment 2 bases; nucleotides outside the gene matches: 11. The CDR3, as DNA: TGTGCCAGCAGTTCCCTCGGACAGGGTGGGCAAGAGACCCAGTACTTC. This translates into CASSSLGQGGQETQYF.

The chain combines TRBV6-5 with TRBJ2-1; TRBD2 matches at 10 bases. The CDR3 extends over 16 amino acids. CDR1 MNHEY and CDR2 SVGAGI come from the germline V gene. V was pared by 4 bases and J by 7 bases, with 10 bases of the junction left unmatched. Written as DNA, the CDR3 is TGTGCCAGCAGTTCGACCGGTAGCGGGAGGAAGAATGAGCAGTTCTTC. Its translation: CASSSTGSGRKNEQFF.

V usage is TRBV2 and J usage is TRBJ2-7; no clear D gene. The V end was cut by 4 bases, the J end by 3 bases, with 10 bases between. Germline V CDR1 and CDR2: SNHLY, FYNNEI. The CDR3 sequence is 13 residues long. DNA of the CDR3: TGTGCCAGCAGTGGAACAGCAAACTACGAGCAGTACGTC. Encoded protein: CASSGTANYEQYV.

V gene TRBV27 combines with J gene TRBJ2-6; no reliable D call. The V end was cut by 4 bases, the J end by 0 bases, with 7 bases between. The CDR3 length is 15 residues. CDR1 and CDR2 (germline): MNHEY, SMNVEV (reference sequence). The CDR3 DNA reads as TGTGCCAGCAGTTCTAGTGGCTCTGGGGCCAACGTCCTGACTTTC. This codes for CASSSSGSGANVLTF. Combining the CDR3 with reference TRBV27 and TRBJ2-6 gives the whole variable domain EAQVTQNPRYLITVTGKKLTVTCSQNMNHEYMSWYRQDPGLGLRQIYYSMNVEVTDKGDVPEGYKVSRKEKRNFPLILESPSPNQTSLYFCASSSSGSGANVLTFGAGSRLTVL.

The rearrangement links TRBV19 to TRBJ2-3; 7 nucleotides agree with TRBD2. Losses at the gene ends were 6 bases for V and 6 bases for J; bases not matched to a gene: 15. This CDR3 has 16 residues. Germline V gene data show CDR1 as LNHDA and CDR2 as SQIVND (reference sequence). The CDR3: CASRYLSGIDSDTQYF. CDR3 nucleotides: TGTGCCAGTAGGTACCTCAGCGGGATAGACTCGGATACGCAGTATTTT.

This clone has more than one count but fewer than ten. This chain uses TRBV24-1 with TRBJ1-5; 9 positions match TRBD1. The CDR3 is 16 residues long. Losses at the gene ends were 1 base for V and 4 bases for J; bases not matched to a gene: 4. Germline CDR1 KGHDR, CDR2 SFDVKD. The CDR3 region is CATSDFRQGDNQPQHF. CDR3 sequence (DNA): TGTGCCACCAGTGATTTTCGACAGGGGGATAATCAGCCCCAGCATTTT.

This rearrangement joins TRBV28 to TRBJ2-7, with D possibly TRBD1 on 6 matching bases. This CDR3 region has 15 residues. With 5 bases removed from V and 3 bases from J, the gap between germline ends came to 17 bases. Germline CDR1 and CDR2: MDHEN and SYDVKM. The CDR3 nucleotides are TGTGCCAGCAGTCGAACAGGGCGGTGGAACTACGAGCAGTACGTC. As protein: CASSRTGRWNYEQYV.

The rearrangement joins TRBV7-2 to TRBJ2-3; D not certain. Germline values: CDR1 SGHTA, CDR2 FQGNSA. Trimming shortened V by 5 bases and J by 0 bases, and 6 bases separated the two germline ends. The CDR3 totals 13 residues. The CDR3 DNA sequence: TGTGCCAGCAGCAAACAAAGCACAGATACGCAGTATTTT. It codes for CASSKQSTDTQYF.

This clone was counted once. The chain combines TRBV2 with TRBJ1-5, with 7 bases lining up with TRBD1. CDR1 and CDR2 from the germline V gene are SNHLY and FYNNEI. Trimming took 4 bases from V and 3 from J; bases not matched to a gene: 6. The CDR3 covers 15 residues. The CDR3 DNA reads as TGTGCCAGCAGTGGACAGGGAAGGTTCAATCAGCCCCAGCATTTT. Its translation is CASSGQGRFNQPQHF.

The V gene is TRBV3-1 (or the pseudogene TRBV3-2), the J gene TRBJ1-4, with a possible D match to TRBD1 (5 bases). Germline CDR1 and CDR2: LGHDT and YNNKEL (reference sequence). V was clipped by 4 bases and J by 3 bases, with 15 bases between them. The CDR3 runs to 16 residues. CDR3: CASSLDKGRPNEKLFF. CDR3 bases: TGTGCCAGCAGCCTAGACAAGGGGCGCCCTAATGAAAAACTGTTTTTT.

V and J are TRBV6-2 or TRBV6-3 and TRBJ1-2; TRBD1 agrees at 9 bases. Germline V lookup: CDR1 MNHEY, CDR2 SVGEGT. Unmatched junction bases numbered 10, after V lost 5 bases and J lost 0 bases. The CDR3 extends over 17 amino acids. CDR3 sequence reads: CASSRWTGDGSNYGYTF. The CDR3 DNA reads TGTGCCAGCAGTCGCTGGACAGGGGACGGTTCTAACTATGGCTACACCTTC.